A selection of T cell receptor beta chains follows, all from one sample in a study of post-analysis software for immune sequencing data. TCRdb used MiXCR to reprocess the PCR reads, holding one entry per CDR3 protein. The sample consists of about 460,000 distinct CDR3 sequences, approximately 46% of them appearing once. Input material: blood. These receptor sequences come from a girl aged 5-17 years with multiple sclerosis. Each CDR3 is given with its conserved first and last residue. A D gene is named only where the DNA matches it firmly. A clone size is listed for some rows: how often the clone was seen (once, few, many), or a class if it is expanded.

size	length	V	J	D	CDR3	DNA
NA	13	TRBV20-1	TRBJ1-1	NA	CSAPTQGNTEAFF	TGCAGTGCTCCGACCCAGGGGAACACTGAAGCTTTCTTT
NA	15	TRBV7-2	TRBJ1-4	NA	CASSLTGPINEKLFF	TGTGCCAGCAGCTTGACGGGACCGATTAATGAAAAACTGTTTTTT
NA	16	TRBV11-2	TRBJ2-4	NA	CASSFTSGSGDPGQYF	TGTGCCAGCAGCTTCACCAGTGGGTCCGGGGACCCCGGGCAGTACTTC
NA	16	TRBV5-1	TRBJ1-1	NA	CASSLQSVTSNTEAFF	TGCGCCAGCAGCTTGCAGTCGGTCACTTCGAACACTGAAGCTTTCTTT
NA	15	TRBV7-9	TRBJ2-5	TRBD1	CASRKPGQGWKEQYF	TGTGCCAGCAGAAAACCGGGACAGGGGTGGAAAGAGCAGTACTTC
NA	17	TRBV7-9	TRBJ2-5	TRBD2	CASSLVPGTSEQETQYF	TGTGCCAGCAGCTTAGTTCCAGGGACTAGCGAACAAGAGACCCAGTACTTC
NA	15	TRBV12-3/TRBV12-4	TRBJ2-6	NA	CASSLRTAGANVLTF	TGTGCCAGCAGTTTGAGGACAGCTGGGGCCAACGTCCTGACTTTC
NA	14	TRBV7-2	TRBJ2-1	NA	CASATTGQYNEQFF	TGTGCCAGCGCAACAACAGGGCAGTACAATGAGCAGTTCTTC
few	15	TRBV27	TRBJ2-1	TRBD2	CASSRGGAGGNEQFF	TGTGCCAGCAGTAGGGGAGGAGCGGGGGGCAATGAGCAGTTCTTC
NA	14	TRBV7-2	TRBJ2-3	NA	CASSPRLEADTQYF	TGTGCCAGCAGCCCGCGACTAGAAGCAGATACGCAGTATTTT
NA	15	TRBV7-9	TRBJ2-1	NA	CASSPHPDSLNEQFF	TGTGCCAGCAGCCCCCACCCGGACAGTCTCAATGAGCAGTTCTTC
NA	15	TRBV7-3	TRBJ2-1	NA	CASSPTGGEYNEQFF	TGTGCCAGCAGCCCAACGGGCGGAGAGTACAATGAGCAGTTCTTC
few	15	TRBV20-1	TRBJ2-2	NA	CSAKVRDPRPGRLFF	TGCAGTGCGAAAGTCCGGGACCCTCGGCCGGGGAGGCTGTTTTTT
NA	13	TRBV20-1	TRBJ2-7	NA	CSARPSGSYEQYF	TGCAGTGCTAGACCCAGCGGATCCTACGAGCAGTACTTC
NA	15	TRBV7-2	TRBJ2-1	NA	CASSLGRIGAAEQFF	TGTGCCAGCAGCTTAGGCCGAATTGGAGCGGCTGAGCAGTTCTTC
NA	17	TRBV15	TRBJ2-3	TRBD1	CAASRERTGGIPDTQYF	TGTGCCGCCAGCAGAGAACGGACAGGGGGGATCCCGGATACGCAGTATTTT
NA	18	TRBV11-2	TRBJ2-2	TRBD2	CASSLDRRTSAHTGELFF	TGTGCCAGCAGCTTAGATCGAAGGACTAGCGCCCACACCGGGGAGCTGTTTTTT
NA	14	TRBV29-1	TRBJ1-1	NA	CSVELSEGGYEAFF	TGCAGCGTTGAATTATCGGAGGGGGGCTATGAAGCTTTCTTT
NA	11	TRBV28	TRBJ1-1	NA	CASSTPRQAFF	TGTGCCAGCAGCACCCCCCGACAGGCTTTCTTT
NA	19	TRBV5-1	TRBJ2-3	TRBD2	CASSLAGSSGRARTDTQYF	TGCGCCAGCAGCTTGGCCGGGAGTAGCGGGAGGGCCAGAACAGATACGCAGTATTTT
NA	13	TRBV7-6	TRBJ1-1	NA	CASSLLGAGEAFF	TGTGCCAGCAGCTTACTCGGGGCTGGTGAAGCTTTCTTT
NA	13	TRBV7-2	TRBJ2-1	NA	CASSLGANNEQFF	TGTGCCAGCAGCTTAGGTGCAAACAATGAGCAGTTCTTC
few	15	TRBV6-5	TRBJ2-1	TRBD1	CATRPGQSSYNEQFF	TGTGCCACCCGACCGGGACAGAGCTCCTACAATGAGCAGTTCTTC
NA	13	TRBV21-1	TRBJ1-2	NA	CASSKGTGGGYIF	TGTGCCAGCAGCAAAGGGACAGGGGGCGGCTACATCTTC
NA	15	TRBV5-1	TRBJ1-3	NA	CASSRDTLSGNTIYF	TGCGCCAGCAGCCGAGACACCCTTTCTGGAAACACCATATATTTT
few	17	TRBV20-1	TRBJ1-5	TRBD1	CSAGTGASDPRNQPQHF	TGCAGTGCCGGGACAGGGGCTTCCGACCCCCGCAATCAGCCCCAGCATTTT
NA	14	TRBV5-1	TRBJ2-7	NA	CASSSRDSPYEQYF	TGCGCCAGCAGCTCGCGGGACAGTCCCTACGAGCAGTACTTC
NA	15	TRBV20-1	TRBJ1-1	NA	CSARGQGGRNTEAFF	TGCAGTGCTCGAGGCCAGGGAGGGAGAAACACTGAAGCTTTCTTT
NA	15	TRBV6-1	TRBJ2-1	NA	CASSAPQGKDNEQFF	TGTGCCAGCAGCGCCCCCCAGGGTAAGGACAATGAGCAGTTCTTC
NA	15	TRBV3-1	TRBJ2-7	TRBD2	CASSQDKGRAYEQYF	TGTGCCAGCAGCCAAGATAAGGGGAGGGCCTACGAGCAGTACTTC
NA	13	TRBV27	TRBJ2-4	NA	CASSLSNRAGQYF	TGTGCCAGCAGTTTATCGAACCGGGCGGGGCAGTACTTC
NA	14	TRBV28	TRBJ1-5	NA	CASSLSQDDQPQHF	TGTGCCAGCAGTTTATCACAGGACGATCAGCCCCAGCATTTT
NA	17	TRBV28	TRBJ2-1	NA	CASSSRGGAGTYNEQFF	TGTGCCAGCAGTTCCAGGGGGGGGGCAGGAACCTACAATGAGCAGTTCTTC
few	15	TRBV12-3/TRBV12-4	TRBJ2-5	NA	CASSFVISGQETQYF	TGTGCCAGCAGTTTTGTAATTAGCGGACAAGAGACCCAGTACTTC
NA	17	TRBV28	TRBJ2-1	NA	CASTPRVWITVINEQFF	TGTGCCAGCACCCCCCGCGTTTGGATAACGGTGATCAATGAGCAGTTCTTC
NA	16	TRBV20-1	TRBJ1-2	NA	CSARTGGSGRLDGYTF	TGCAGTGCTAGAACTGGAGGGTCAGGGAGACTGGATGGCTACACCTTC
NA	13	TRBV24-1	TRBJ2-1	NA	CATSAGAYNEQFF	TGTGCCACCAGTGCGGGGGCCTACAATGAGCAGTTCTTC
NA	14	TRBV10-3	TRBJ2-1	TRBD2	CAISEVAGNNEQFF	TGTGCCATCAGTGAAGTAGCGGGAAACAATGAGCAGTTCTTC
NA	10	TRBV10-2	TRBJ1-6	NA	CASSDYTLHF	TGCGCCAGCAGTGATTACACCCTCCACTTT
NA	16	TRBV27	TRBJ2-7	NA	CASSPRVDTSSYEQYF	TGTGCCAGCAGTCCCCGGGTAGATACTAGCTCCTACGAGCAGTACTTC
NA	16	TRBV28	TRBJ1-5	NA	CASSLKLRIRDQPQHF	TGTGCCAGCAGTTTAAAATTAAGGATAAGGGATCAGCCCCAGCATTTT
few	13	TRBV29-1	TRBJ1-2	TRBD1	CSARGDREGGYTF	TGCAGCGCCAGGGGGGACAGGGAAGGTGGCTACACCTTC
NA	14	TRBV18	TRBJ2-5	NA	CASSPQTGREAQYF	TGTGCCAGCTCACCACAGACAGGGAGGGAGGCCCAGTACTTC
NA	15	TRBV10-3	TRBJ2-7	NA	CAISDPGTISYEQYF	TGTGCCATCAGTGACCCCGGGACAATCAGCTACGAGCAGTACTTC
NA	16	TRBV5-1	TRBJ2-7	TRBD1	CASSQQSDRGHYEQYF	TGCGCCAGCAGCCAACAATCGGACAGGGGGCATTACGAGCAGTACTTC
NA	16	TRBV6-6	TRBJ2-1	TRBD2	CASSYGAGVSFLEQFF	TGTGCCAGCAGTTACGGCGCGGGAGTTAGTTTCCTTGAGCAGTTCTTC
NA	12	TRBV4-3	TRBJ1-2	TRBD1	CASSDRAGGYTF	TGCGCCAGCAGCGACAGGGCGGGGGGCTACACCTTC
few	13	TRBV6-6	TRBJ1-4	NA	CASRGAHLEKLFF	TGTGCCAGCAGGGGGGCCCACCTTGAAAAACTGTTTTTT
few	11	TRBV7-8	TRBJ2-7	NA	CASSVPDEQYF	TGTGCCAGCAGCGTACCGGACGAGCAGTACTTC
NA	19	TRBV7-2	TRBJ2-7	TRBD2	CASSLKTSGSEVIVYEQYF	TGTGCCAGCAGCTTAAAAACTAGCGGGAGTGAAGTAATAGTGTACGAGCAGTACTTC
NA	12	TRBV2	TRBJ2-3	NA	CASSGGSSTQYF	TGTGCCAGCAGTGGTGGGTCGTCTACGCAGTATTTT
NA	16	TRBV2	TRBJ1-2	TRBD1	CASSEGTGRLNYGYTF	TGTGCCAGCAGTGAAGGGACAGGGAGACTTAACTATGGCTACACCTTC
NA	16	TRBV10-3	TRBJ2-2	TRBD2	CAIRARLAGGTGELFF	TGTGCCATCAGGGCGCGGCTAGCGGGAGGCACCGGGGAGCTGTTTTTT
NA	15	TRBV12-3/TRBV12-4	TRBJ1-6	NA	CASRPPAGYNSPLHF	TGTGCCAGCAGGCCCCCTGCCGGGTATAATTCACCCCTCCACTTT